Sequencing of this T cell receptor beta chain was carried out in a study of cytomegalovirus exposure and HLA in healthy donors. The CDR3 totals 15 residues. Germline V gives CDR1 MNHEY, CDR2 SMNVEV (reference sequence). V was pared by 6 bases and J by 12 bases, with 26 bases between. Primers: 60 Vbeta forward and 13 Jbeta reverse. Libraries were prepared by immunoSEQ multiplex PCR; TCRdb keeps only in-frame clonotypes and omits some of them. Among fewer than 120,000 clones listed, around 87% were seen once. Material: PBMCs. The rearrangement links TRBV27 to TRBJ1-1; D is unclear. The TCR comes from a man aged 35-49 years in good health and CMV-seronegative. CDR3 protein: CASRNRADLVFASFF. CDR3 in DNA: TGTGCCAGCAGAAATCGCGCCGACCTAGTTTTTGCATCTTTCTTT.